Below, 23 T cell receptor beta chains from the same sample are listed, as sequenced in a study of cytomegalovirus exposure and HLA in healthy donors. Repertoires were generated with immunoSEQ multiplex PCR, while TCRdb's copy carries only in-frame clones and drops some. The table has 150,000 to 180,000 clones, 75% to 90% seen once. Sample: PBMCs. The origin of the receptors is a man between 18 and 29 years old in good health and CMV-seropositive.

The chain links TRBV7-9 to TRBJ1-1, with 7 positions matching TRBD1. Germline CDR1 is SEHNR and CDR2 is FQNEAQ (reference sequence). This CDR3 has 13 residues. The J segment lost 8 bases and the V segment lost 2 bases, leaving 5 bases of the junction unmatched. Written as DNA, the CDR3 is TGTGCCAGCAGCTTAACAGGGGTGGGCGAAGCTTTCTTT. It codes for CASSLTGVGEAFF.

The chain couples TRBV29-1 to TRBJ1-5; TRBD1 might be the D (6 bases). V lost 5 bases and J lost 4, with 12 bases in between. The CDR3 is 13 amino acids. Germline V gene sequence: CDR1 SQVTM, CDR2 ANQGSEA. The CDR3 DNA reads TGCAGCGTTTCGGGGGGGGCAAATCAGCCCCAGCATTTT. This sequence encodes CSVSGGANQPQHF.

The rearrangement links TRBV19 to TRBJ2-3, with a weak D call TRBD1 (6 bases). CDR3 size: 13 residues. Germline values: CDR1 LNHDA, CDR2 SQIVND (reference sequence). Trimming pared 6 bases from V and 5 bases from J, leaving 12 bases between. The CDR3 protein is CASSSTGGDTQYF. The CDR3 DNA reads TGTGCCAGTAGCTCGACAGGTGGAGATACGCAGTATTTT.

The chain recombines TRBV10-2 with TRBJ2-5, with a weak D call TRBD1 (8 bases). The germline CDR1 and CDR2 sequences are WSHSY and SAAADI. The CDR3 sequence is 13 residues long. Trimming left V 8 bases short and J 6 bases short, with 16 bases between. This chain's CDR3 is CASAGQGGQTQYF. For the CDR3, the DNA is TGCGCCAGCGCTGGACAGGGAGGGCAGACCCAGTACTTC.

This chain links TRBV19 with TRBJ2-5, with 8 bases fitting TRBD2. CDR3 length: 13 amino acids. V gave up 8 bases and J gave up 5 bases; unmatched junction bases: 7. From germline, CDR1 is LNHDA and CDR2 SQIVND (reference sequence). CDR3 coding DNA: TGTGCCAGTCGTCGGGAGGGCGGGGAGACCCAGTACTTC. Translated, it gives CASRREGGETQYF.

This clone was observed a handful of times. The chain joins TRBV18 to TRBJ1-2; 11 bases are a match to TRBD1. Germline values: CDR1 KGHSH, CDR2 LQKENI. The length of the CDR3 is 19 residues. Losses at the gene ends were 0 bases for V and 0 bases for J; bases not matched to a gene: 9. Here the CDR3 DNA reads TGTGCCAGCTCACCACCCGGACAGGGGGCGGTGGGAGCTAACTATGGCTACACCTTC. This gives the protein CASSPPGQGAVGANYGYTF.

This clone was observed a few times. The chain is built from TRBV11-2 and TRBJ2-7; 8 bases fit TRBD2. The V and J ends lost 4 bases and 4 bases, in that order; junction bases with no gene match: 9. Germline CDR1 and CDR2: SGHAT and FQNNGV. The CDR3 runs to 15 residues. The CDR3 region is CASSSPLSGTYEQYF. Written as DNA, the CDR3 is TGTGCCAGCAGCTCACCACTTAGCGGGACTTACGAGCAGTACTTC.

The rearrangement joins TRBV7-9 to TRBJ1-2; D remains unclear. V was clipped by 6 bases and J by 2 bases, with 16 bases between them. Germline V gene data show CDR1 as SEHNR and CDR2 as FQNEAQ (reference sequence). There are 15 residues in the CDR3. CDR3 residues: CASRAPGQNNYGYTF. CDR3 DNA: TGTGCCAGCAGGGCCCCTGGGCAGAACAACTATGGCTACACCTTC.

The V and J genes are TRBV27 and TRBJ2-7; 12 bases agree with TRBD2. Germline values: CDR1 MNHEY, CDR2 SMNVEV (reference sequence). The CDR3 runs 18 residues. V was pared by 6 bases and J by 7 bases, with 19 bases of the junction left unmatched. CDR3 loop: CASSPGTGRLAGVGEQYF. The CDR3 nucleotides read TGTGCCAGCAGCCCCGGGACAGGTAGACTAGCGGGAGTGGGTGAGCAGTACTTC.

The chain links TRBV29-1 to TRBJ2-1; 12 positions match TRBD1. The trim removed 5 bases at V and 5 bases at J, leaving 4 bases unmatched. The CDR3 is made up of 14 amino acids. Germline CDR1 SQVTM, CDR2 ANQGSEA. The DNA for the CDR3 is TGCAGCGTTAGGGACAGGGGGCAGGACAATGAGCAGTTCTTC. Translation gives CSVRDRGQDNEQFF.

The chain links TRBV4-1 to TRBJ1-1; maybe TRBD1 (6 bases). Germline CDR1 reads MGHRA; CDR2 reads YSYEKL. There are 17 residues in the CDR3. V was cut by 4 bases and J by 6 bases, with 24 bases left in between. In nucleotides, the CDR3 is TGCGCCAGCAGCCCACCCGTGGGACACCCAGGCGATGCTGAAGCTTTCTTT. Translation: CASSPPVGHPGDAEAFF.

A single count supports this clone. The genes are TRBV7-9 and TRBJ1-2; TRBD1 agrees at 10 bases. The CDR3 is 14 amino acids. The V gene's germline CDR1 is SEHNR and CDR2 FQNEAQ (reference sequence). The J segment lost 7 bases and the V segment lost 5 bases, leaving 7 bases of the junction unmatched. The CDR3 sequence is CASSPGTGEGGYTF. CDR3 sequence (DNA): TGTGCCAGCAGCCCTGGGACAGGGGAGGGTGGCTACACCTTC.

Details on this clone: Distinct nucleotide sequences in the sample also encode this CDR3. The chain employs TRBV7-3 and TRBJ2-3; tentatively, D is TRBD2 (7 bases). V lost 2 bases, J lost 3 bases, and 12 bases lay in between. CDR1 is SGHTA, CDR2 FQGTGA, per germline. The CDR3 has 15 residues. CDR3 coding DNA: TGTGCCAGCAGCTTATCGGGGGGCCGGACAGATACGCAGTATTTT. Encoded protein: CASSLSGGRTDTQYF.

The chain joins TRBV4-3 to TRBJ2-1; possibly TRBD1 for D (6 bases). Deletions cut 3 bases from V and 9 bases from J, with 24 bases between. Looked up from germline, CDR1 is LGHNA and CDR2 is YSLEER. CDR3 size: 17 residues. CDR3 sequence: CASSQDPPDSRPGEQFF. In DNA, the CDR3 is TGCGCCAGCAGCCAGGACCCTCCGGACAGCCGTCCAGGTGAGCAGTTCTTC.

This chain links TRBV30 with TRBJ2-2, with TRBD2 as a possible D gene (6 bases). CDR3 length equals 14 residues. Germline V gene sequence: CDR1 GTSNPN, CDR2 SVGIG (reference sequence). V was trimmed by 1 base and J by 4 bases, leaving 10 bases between them. As DNA, the CDR3 is TGTGCCTGGAGTGGACTAGGATTCACCGGGGAGCTGTTTTTT. It translates to CAWSGLGFTGELFF.

The rearrangement uses TRBV27 and TRBJ2-4, with TRBD1 matching 8 bases. CDR3 length: 16 amino acids. Trimming took 4 bases from V and 1 from J; bases not matched to a gene: 6. Germline V gene data show CDR1 as MNHEY and CDR2 as SMNVEV (reference sequence). The CDR3 protein is CASSSQGAGAKNIQYF. The CDR3, as DNA: TGTGCCAGCAGTTCCCAGGGGGCCGGGGCCAAAAACATTCAGTACTTC.

The chain couples TRBV29-1 to TRBJ2-7, with 8 bases that match TRBD2. V was pared by 3 bases and J by 4 bases, with 5 bases of the junction left unmatched. The CDR3 has 13 residues. In germline, CDR1 is SQVTM, CDR2 ANQGSEA. The CDR3 sequence is CSVEPAGAYEQYF. CDR3 nucleotide sequence: TGCAGCGTTGAGCCAGCGGGAGCATACGAGCAGTACTTC.

The genes are TRBV18 and TRBJ1-5; D gene ambiguous. V lost 3 bases, J lost 3 bases, and 9 bases lay in between. This CDR3 region has 14 residues. Germline values: CDR1 KGHSH, CDR2 LQKENI. In DNA, the CDR3 is TGTGCCAGCTCACCCGGGAGGTCCAATCAGCCCCAGCATTTT. This gives the protein CASSPGRSNQPQHF. Together with reference TRBV18 and TRBJ1-5, the CDR3 gives the full variable domain: NAGVMQNPRHLVRRRGQEARLRCSPMKGHSHVYWYRQLPEEGLKFMVYLQKENIIDESGMPKERFSAEFPKEGPSILRIQQVVRGDSAAYFCASSPGRSNQPQHFGDGTRLSIL.

V and J are TRBV6-6 and TRBJ1-5, with D uncertain. CDR1 and CDR2 from the germline V gene are MNHNY and SVGAGI (reference sequence). The ends were cut back, 6 bases at V and 3 bases at J, with 18 bases in the middle. CDR3 size: 16 residues. The CDR3 DNA follows: TGTGCCAGCAGATCTACGGGAGGTGGCGACAATCAGCCCCAGCATTTT. It translates to CASRSTGGGDNQPQHF.

The chain uses TRBV7-9 and TRBJ1-3, with 7 bases lining up with TRBD1. The CDR3 contains 16 residues. CDR1 is SEHNR and CDR2 is FQNEAQ in the germline V gene (reference sequence). After removal of 3 bases from V and 8 bases from J, the junction contained 13 bases not matched to a gene. For the CDR3, the DNA is TGTGCCAGCAGCTTCTGGGGCTCCTACAGGGGACACACCATATATTTT. Amino acid sequence: CASSFWGSYRGHTIYF.

The chain has TRBV9 and TRBJ2-7, with D unclear. The CDR3 loop spans 15 amino acids. V gave up 0 bases and J gave up 2 bases, with 12 bases separating them. The V gene's germline CDR1 is SGDLS and CDR2 YYNGEE. CDR3 in DNA: TGTGCCAGCAGCGTAGCTACCACAGCTCCCTACGAGCAGTACTTC. As protein: CASSVATTAPYEQYF.

V and J are TRBV19 and TRBJ2-7, with 7 bases matching TRBD2. Trimming cost V 3 bases and J 5 bases; bases outside gene matches: 7. Germline V CDR1 and CDR2: LNHDA, SQIVND (reference sequence). CDR3 size: 14 residues. CDR3 DNA sequence: TGTGCCAGTAGTATCCGCGGCGGGAGAGACGAGCAGTACTTC. This codes for CASSIRGGRDEQYF.

This clone was detected many times. The V gene is TRBV2, the J gene TRBJ2-3; TRBD2 matches at 8 bases. V lost 4 bases and J lost 0; bases outside the gene matches: 6. CDR3 size: 16 residues. The germline gives CDR1 SNHLY, CDR2 FYNNEI. The chain's CDR3 is CASSGPSGWSTDTQYF. In DNA form, the CDR3 reads TGTGCCAGCAGTGGACCTAGCGGGTGGAGCACAGATACGCAGTATTTT.